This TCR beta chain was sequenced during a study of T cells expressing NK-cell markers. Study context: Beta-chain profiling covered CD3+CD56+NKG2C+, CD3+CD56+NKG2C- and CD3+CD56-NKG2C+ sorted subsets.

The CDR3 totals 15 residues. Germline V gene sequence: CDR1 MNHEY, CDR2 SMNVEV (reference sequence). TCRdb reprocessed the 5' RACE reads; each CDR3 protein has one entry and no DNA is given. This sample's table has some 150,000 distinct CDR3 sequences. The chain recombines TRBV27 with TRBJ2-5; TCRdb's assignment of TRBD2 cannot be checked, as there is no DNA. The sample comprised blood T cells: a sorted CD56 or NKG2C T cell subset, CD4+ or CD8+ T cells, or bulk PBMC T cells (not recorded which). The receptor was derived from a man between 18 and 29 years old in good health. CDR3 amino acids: CASKAGTTNQETQYF.